This T cell receptor beta chain stems from a study of HIV-infected patients and healthy controls. TCRdb re-called the 5' RACE reads through MiXCR, storing one row per CDR3 protein. The sample contains almost 65,000 distinct CDR3 sequences, roughly 21% of which appear only once. Germline values: CDR1 DFQATT, CDR2 SNEGSKA (reference sequence). This CDR3 comprises 14 residues. Trimming left V 5 bases short and J 4 bases short, with 16 bases between. Sequenced: CD4+ T cells from blood. The clonotype comes from a human donor in good health. The genes are TRBV20-1 and TRBJ2-3, with a possible D match to TRBD2 (6 bases). For the CDR3, the DNA is TGCAGTGCTCGAAAGGGCGGGAATGCAGATACGCAGTATTTT. Translation gives CSARKGGNADTQYF.